A selection of T cell receptor beta chains follows, all from one sample in a study of blood T cell repertoires in COVID-19. TCRdb's copy holds only in-frame clones and misses some; the assay was immunoSEQ multiplex PCR. The sample lists about 83,000 clones, around 86% seen once, with 7% to 9% in the top ten. The sequenced sample consisted of peripheral blood. The receptors come from a man older than 75 with active or convalescent COVID-19. The CDR3 runs from the conserved cysteine through the conserved F or W. The order of the fields is CDR3 DNA, CDR3 protein, clone size, V gene, J gene, CDR3 length, D gene. A D gene is named only where the DNA matches it firmly. The listing skips clone size in some rows; elsewhere it reads once, few, many or a size class.

CDR3nt: TGTGCCAGCAGTAATCGCGGGGTATCAGATACGCAGTATTTT
CDR3aa: CASSNRGVSDTQYF
abundance: -
v_gene: TRBV6-6
j_gene: TRBJ2-3
len: 14
d_gene: -

CDR3nt: TGTGCCAGCTCACCCCCTAGCGGGGGGCCCACCGGGGAGCTGTTTTTT
CDR3aa: CASSPPSGGPTGELFF
abundance: -
v_gene: TRBV18
j_gene: TRBJ2-2
len: 16
d_gene: TRBD2

CDR3nt: TGCGCCAGCAGTCCGGGGAGAAGCACAGATACGCAGTATTTT
CDR3aa: CASSPGRSTDTQYF
abundance: few
v_gene: TRBV23-1
j_gene: TRBJ2-3
len: 14
d_gene: -

CDR3nt: TGTGCCAGCAGCTTAGAGACGCGGCGGTACAACAATGAGCAGTTCTTC
CDR3aa: CASSLETRRYNNEQFF
abundance: -
v_gene: TRBV11-2
j_gene: TRBJ2-1
len: 16
d_gene: -

CDR3nt: TGTGCCAGCAGCCCGGGACAGTACTATGGCTACACCTTC
CDR3aa: CASSPGQYYGYTF
abundance: -
v_gene: TRBV7-9
j_gene: TRBJ1-2
len: 13
d_gene: TRBD1

CDR3nt: TGTGCCAGTAGTATCCCTACGGGGACCGGGGAGCTGTTTTTT
CDR3aa: CASSIPTGTGELFF
abundance: -
v_gene: TRBV19
j_gene: TRBJ2-2
len: 14
d_gene: -

CDR3nt: TGTGCCAGTAGAATACTCCACCGCAGCTCCTACAATGAGCAGTTCTTC
CDR3aa: CASRILHRSSYNEQFF
abundance: -
v_gene: TRBV19
j_gene: TRBJ2-1
len: 16
d_gene: -

CDR3nt: TGTGCCAGCAGTTTATGGACAGACTCAACTAATGAAAAACTGTTTTTT
CDR3aa: CASSLWTDSTNEKLFF
abundance: -
v_gene: TRBV28
j_gene: TRBJ1-4
len: 16
d_gene: -

CDR3nt: TGCAGTGCTAGTGATCGCGGGAGTGTCCATGAGCAGTTCTTC
CDR3aa: CSASDRGSVHEQFF
abundance: -
v_gene: TRBV20-1
j_gene: TRBJ2-1
len: 14
d_gene: TRBD2

CDR3nt: TGCGCCAGCAGCCCCGGGACAACACTACAAGAGACCCAGTACTTC
CDR3aa: CASSPGTTLQETQYF
abundance: -
v_gene: TRBV5-1
j_gene: TRBJ2-5
len: 15
d_gene: -

CDR3nt: TGTGCCAGCACCATGGGGGGGGCGGTATCTACGCAGTATTTT
CDR3aa: CASTMGGAVSTQYF
abundance: once
v_gene: TRBV6-5
j_gene: TRBJ2-3
len: 14
d_gene: -

CDR3nt: TGTGCCAGCTCACGACAAAGCCAAGAGACCCAGTACTTC
CDR3aa: CASSRQSQETQYF
abundance: -
v_gene: TRBV18
j_gene: TRBJ2-5
len: 13
d_gene: -

CDR3nt: TGTGCCACCAGTGATTTACGCGGGAGGGCCGACAATGAGCAGTTCTTC
CDR3aa: CATSDLRGRADNEQFF
abundance: -
v_gene: TRBV24-1
j_gene: TRBJ2-1
len: 16
d_gene: TRBD2

CDR3nt: TGCGCCAGCAGCCTCTCCTCGGACAGCTCTGGGGCCAACGTCCTGACTTTC
CDR3aa: CASSLSSDSSGANVLTF
abundance: -
v_gene: TRBV4-1
j_gene: TRBJ2-6
len: 17
d_gene: -

CDR3nt: TGTGCCAGCAGCTTAGTCGGGAGTGGTGAGCAGTTCTTC
CDR3aa: CASSLVGSGEQFF
abundance: once
v_gene: TRBV7-9
j_gene: TRBJ2-1
len: 13
d_gene: -

CDR3nt: TGCAGCGTTGAAGGGGTCCTAGGTGGAAACACCATATATTTT
CDR3aa: CSVEGVLGGNTIYF
abundance: -
v_gene: TRBV29-1
j_gene: TRBJ1-3
len: 14
d_gene: -

CDR3nt: TGTGCCAGTAGTATAGGAGGGGGACTAGCGACCTACAATGAGCAGTTCTTC
CDR3aa: CASSIGGGLATYNEQFF
abundance: -
v_gene: TRBV19
j_gene: TRBJ2-1
len: 17
d_gene: TRBD2

CDR3nt: TGTGCCAGCAGCTTAACGGGGGGTTACACAGATACGCAGTATTTT
CDR3aa: CASSLTGGYTDTQYF
abundance: -
v_gene: TRBV7-8
j_gene: TRBJ2-3
len: 15
d_gene: TRBD2

CDR3nt: TGTGCCAGCAGCTTAGTTCGGGACAACAACTATGGCTACACCTTC
CDR3aa: CASSLVRDNNYGYTF
abundance: -
v_gene: TRBV11-2
j_gene: TRBJ1-2
len: 15
d_gene: -

CDR3nt: TGCAGTGCTAGCGGGAGGGCCGAGCAGTTCTTC
CDR3aa: CSASGRAEQFF
abundance: -
v_gene: TRBV20-1
j_gene: TRBJ2-1
len: 11
d_gene: TRBD2

CDR3nt: TGCAGTGCTAGTGCTGGAGGAACGTCGACCACCGGGGAGCTGTTTTTT
CDR3aa: CSASAGGTSTTGELFF
abundance: -
v_gene: TRBV20-1
j_gene: TRBJ2-2
len: 16
d_gene: -

CDR3nt: TGCGCCAGCAGGGAGGGAGTAGATACGCAGTATTTT
CDR3aa: CASREGVDTQYF
abundance: -
v_gene: TRBV5-1
j_gene: TRBJ2-3
len: 12
d_gene: -

CDR3nt: TGCAGCGTTGGGATAAGGGGAGAGACCCAGTACTTC
CDR3aa: CSVGIRGETQYF
abundance: -
v_gene: TRBV29-1
j_gene: TRBJ2-5
len: 12
d_gene: -

CDR3nt: TGTGCCAGCGAGTTTAGCGGAAACACCGGGGAGCTGTTTTTT
CDR3aa: CASEFSGNTGELFF
abundance: -
v_gene: TRBV28
j_gene: TRBJ2-2
len: 14
d_gene: -

CDR3nt: TGTGCCAGCACGCTGGGGCTAGCGGGGGTCCAAGAGACCCAGTACTTC
CDR3aa: CASTLGLAGVQETQYF
abundance: -
v_gene: TRBV9
j_gene: TRBJ2-5
len: 16
d_gene: TRBD2

CDR3nt: TGTGCCACCAGTGACAGGACAGGTGGAGATATCCCCGGGGAGCTGTTTTTT
CDR3aa: CATSDRTGGDIPGELFF
abundance: -
v_gene: TRBV24-1
j_gene: TRBJ2-2
len: 17
d_gene: TRBD1

CDR3nt: TGTGCCAGCAGCCAAAGCTCGGAGAATTCACCCCTCCACTTT
CDR3aa: CASSQSSENSPLHF
abundance: few
v_gene: TRBV3-1/TRBV3-2
j_gene: TRBJ1-6
len: 14
d_gene: -

CDR3nt: TGTGCCACCAGTGGTGCGGGTGGGCATCAGCCCCAGCATTTT
CDR3aa: CATSGAGGHQPQHF
abundance: few
v_gene: TRBV24-1
j_gene: TRBJ1-5
len: 14
d_gene: -

CDR3nt: TGTGCCAGCAGCCTAAAACAGGGGCTGAGAGGTGAAAAACTGTTTTTT
CDR3aa: CASSLKQGLRGEKLFF
abundance: -
v_gene: TRBV5-6
j_gene: TRBJ1-4
len: 16
d_gene: TRBD1

CDR3nt: TGTGCCAGCAGCGTTGGGACTAGCGGGGGCCTGCACGCAGATACGCAGTATTTT
CDR3aa: CASSVGTSGGLHADTQYF
abundance: -
v_gene: TRBV9
j_gene: TRBJ2-3
len: 18
d_gene: TRBD2

CDR3nt: TGTGCCAGCAGACAGGGGGCGCGACAGCCCCAGCATTTT
CDR3aa: CASRQGARQPQHF
abundance: -
v_gene: TRBV28
j_gene: TRBJ1-5
len: 13
d_gene: TRBD1

CDR3nt: -
CDR3aa: CASSILASSYNSPLHF
abundance: -
v_gene: TRBV19
j_gene: TRBJ1-6
len: 16
d_gene: -

CDR3nt: TGTGCCACCAGTGATTCCCGACAGGGCATAGCTGGGGCCAACGTCCTGACTTTC
CDR3aa: CATSDSRQGIAGANVLTF
abundance: once
v_gene: TRBV24-1
j_gene: TRBJ2-6
len: 18
d_gene: TRBD1

CDR3nt: TGTGCCAGCAGTTACCCCGGGACTAGCGGTGCCGGGGAGCTGTTTTTT
CDR3aa: CASSYPGTSGAGELFF
abundance: -
v_gene: TRBV6-5
j_gene: TRBJ2-2
len: 16
d_gene: TRBD2

CDR3nt: TGCAGCGTTACGGTGACAGGGGGCGATGAAAAACTGTTTTTT
CDR3aa: CSVTVTGGDEKLFF
abundance: -
v_gene: TRBV29-1
j_gene: TRBJ1-4
len: 14
d_gene: TRBD1

CDR3nt: TGTGCCAGCAGCTTTACTCCGGGACAGGGTAAAGAGACCCAGTACTTC
CDR3aa: CASSFTPGQGKETQYF
abundance: -
v_gene: TRBV5-6
j_gene: TRBJ2-5
len: 16
d_gene: TRBD1

CDR3nt: TGCGCCAGCAGCCGGACAGGGGGAGGTGAAAAACTGTTTTTT
CDR3aa: CASSRTGGGEKLFF
abundance: -
v_gene: TRBV5-1
j_gene: TRBJ1-4
len: 14
d_gene: TRBD1

CDR3nt: TGTGCCAGCAGTTCGACAGGGATGGGCTATGGCTACACCTTC
CDR3aa: CASSSTGMGYGYTF
abundance: -
v_gene: TRBV6-6
j_gene: TRBJ1-2
len: 14
d_gene: TRBD1

CDR3nt: TGTGCCAGCAGTACAGGACCGGTAGAGACCCAGTACTTC
CDR3aa: CASSTGPVETQYF
abundance: few
v_gene: TRBV28
j_gene: TRBJ2-5
len: 13
d_gene: -

CDR3nt: TGTGCCAGCAGTTCGGCCGGGACAGGGCGTTTCGGGGAGCTGTTTTTT
CDR3aa: CASSSAGTGRFGELFF
abundance: -
v_gene: TRBV6-5
j_gene: TRBJ2-2
len: 16
d_gene: TRBD1

CDR3nt: TGTGCCAGCAGCCAGGGCATCGGGGAGGAAGAGACCCAGTACTTC
CDR3aa: CASSQGIGEEETQYF
abundance: -
v_gene: TRBV4-2
j_gene: TRBJ2-5
len: 15
d_gene: -

CDR3nt: TGTGCCAGCAGCCGGTGGGGGACAACTTTTCGGACTGAAGCTTTCTTT
CDR3aa: CASSRWGTTFRTEAFF
abundance: -
v_gene: TRBV5-6
j_gene: TRBJ1-1
len: 16
d_gene: -

CDR3nt: TGTGCCAGCTCACCACCCGTCCGGGATACGCAGTATTTT
CDR3aa: CASSPPVRDTQYF
abundance: -
v_gene: TRBV18
j_gene: TRBJ2-3
len: 13
d_gene: -

CDR3nt: TGTGCCAGCAGCTTCTTGGGGACAGCAACTAATGAAAAACTGTTTTTT
CDR3aa: CASSFLGTATNEKLFF
abundance: -
v_gene: TRBV5-6
j_gene: TRBJ1-4
len: 16
d_gene: TRBD1

CDR3nt: TGTGCCAGTATTGGGAGCTCCTACAATGAGCAGTTCTTC
CDR3aa: CASIGSSYNEQFF
abundance: -
v_gene: TRBV19
j_gene: TRBJ2-1
len: 13
d_gene: -

CDR3nt: TGTGCCAGCAGCCGGGGGGGCTCCTACAATGAGCAGTTCTTC
CDR3aa: CASSRGGSYNEQFF
abundance: -
v_gene: TRBV7-9
j_gene: TRBJ2-1
len: 14
d_gene: TRBD2

CDR3nt: TGCGCCAGCAGCCGGGGGGGTTGGCGGGAGGGCCCCGGGGCCAACGTCCTGACTTTC
CDR3aa: CASSRGGWREGPGANVLTF
abundance: -
v_gene: TRBV4-1
j_gene: TRBJ2-6
len: 19
d_gene: TRBD2

CDR3nt: TGCGCCAGCAGCCAAGAGGGGGGGTTTGGAGGGTCTAATTCACCCCTCCACTTT
CDR3aa: CASSQEGGFGGSNSPLHF
abundance: -
v_gene: TRBV4-1
j_gene: TRBJ1-6
len: 18
d_gene: -

CDR3nt: TGTGCCACCAGTGGTGGCGGAGAAACACAAGAGACCCAGTACTTC
CDR3aa: CATSGGGETQETQYF
abundance: -
v_gene: TRBV24-1
j_gene: TRBJ2-5
len: 15
d_gene: -

CDR3nt: TGTGCCAGCACCCGGCAGGGAAGTCGGGAAAAACTGTTTTTT
CDR3aa: CASTRQGSREKLFF
abundance: -
v_gene: TRBV6-5
j_gene: TRBJ1-4
len: 14
d_gene: -

CDR3nt: TGTGCCAGCAGCCCCGGGGGGGGCCTTGGACATTCACCCCTCCACTTT
CDR3aa: CASSPGGGLGHSPLHF
abundance: -
v_gene: TRBV7-2
j_gene: TRBJ1-6
len: 16
d_gene: -

CDR3nt: TGCGCCAGCAGCTACCAGACTAGTGGCCGGGAGACCCAGTACTTC
CDR3aa: CASSYQTSGRETQYF
abundance: -
v_gene: TRBV5-1
j_gene: TRBJ2-5
len: 15
d_gene: -

CDR3nt: TGTGCCACCAGCAGAGATCGTGGGGAGGAGACCCAGTACTTC
CDR3aa: CATSRDRGEETQYF
abundance: once
v_gene: TRBV15
j_gene: TRBJ2-5
len: 14
d_gene: -

CDR3nt: TGTGCCAGCAGCTTAATCGACAGGAGGTTCACTGAAGCTTTCTTT
CDR3aa: CASSLIDRRFTEAFF
abundance: -
v_gene: TRBV11-2
j_gene: TRBJ1-1
len: 15
d_gene: -

CDR3nt: TGTGCCAGTAGTATACGGGACAGGGGATTCTATAATTCACCCCTCCACTTT
CDR3aa: CASSIRDRGFYNSPLHF
abundance: -
v_gene: TRBV19
j_gene: TRBJ1-6
len: 17
d_gene: TRBD1

CDR3nt: TGTGCCAGTAACCTGGGCGTCAATCAGCCCCAGCATTTT
CDR3aa: CASNLGVNQPQHF
abundance: -
v_gene: TRBV12-3/TRBV12-4
j_gene: TRBJ1-5
len: 13
d_gene: -

CDR3nt: TGCAGCGTTGAGCAAGGACAGAACACTGAAGCTTTCTTT
CDR3aa: CSVEQGQNTEAFF
abundance: -
v_gene: TRBV29-1
j_gene: TRBJ1-1
len: 13
d_gene: -

CDR3nt: TGTGCCAGTAGTACCCCGCGAGGCACTGAAGCTTTCTTT
CDR3aa: CASSTPRGTEAFF
abundance: -
v_gene: TRBV19
j_gene: TRBJ1-1
len: 13
d_gene: -

CDR3nt: TGTGCCTGGAACTATCAGGGTACTCGGGATACGCAGTATTTT
CDR3aa: CAWNYQGTRDTQYF
abundance: -
v_gene: TRBV30
j_gene: TRBJ2-3
len: 14
d_gene: -

CDR3nt: TGTGCCAGCAGTGAAATTAGCCGTTCCAACACTGAAGCTTTCTTT
CDR3aa: CASSEISRSNTEAFF
abundance: -
v_gene: TRBV6-1
j_gene: TRBJ1-1
len: 15
d_gene: -